This T cell receptor (beta chain) stems from a study of CD8 T cells in ankylosing spondylitis. Findings of the study overall: Blood from ankylosing spondylitis patients appeared to carry a characteristic roughly 8-variant TCR beta motif. Reported data indicate significant enrichment of disease-linked clones within matched ankylosing spondylitis synovial fluid. Disease-linked clones were CD8+ and relatively rare in peripheral blood.

This clonotype was seen only a few times. Its antigen is not identified. The CDR3 sequence is 12 residues long. Molecular-barcoded quantitative 5'-RACE produced these TCR beta libraries. TCRdb reprocessed the 5' RACE reads via MiXCR and lists one record per CDR3 protein. This table has roughly 440,000 distinct CDR3 sequences, approximately 17% appearing once. Sequenced input: blood, either unsorted or a sorted T cell fraction (not recorded which). This chain links TRBV21-1 with TRBJ2-7; the D segment call TRBD1 is taken from the table without a DNA check. TRBV21-1 is flagged as a pseudogene. This sequence originates from a male donor with ankylosing spondylitis. CDR3 sequence reads: CASSSTCREQYF. CDR3 sequence (DNA): TGTGCCAGCAGCTCGACCTGTAGGGAGCAGTACTTC.